Shown below are 24 T cell receptor beta chains from a single sample sequenced in a study of blood T cell repertoires in COVID-19. This table comes from immunoSEQ multiplex PCR, and its TCRdb copy is limited to in-frame clones, with some not included. The table records under 450,000 clones, about 88% of them present only once. Material: PBMCs or T cells enriched from blood (not recorded which). The source of these receptors is a woman in her twenties or thirties who had recovered from COVID-19.

This clone showed up just once. The chain carries TRBV24-1 and TRBJ2-3; TRBD2 is a possible D gene (5 bases). Looked up from germline, CDR1 is KGHDR and CDR2 is SFDVKD. This CDR3 comprises 15 residues. Trimming shortened V by 4 bases and J by 4 bases, and 14 bases separated the two germline ends. CDR3 residues: CATSDPALEPDTQYF. In DNA, the CDR3 is TGTGCCACCAGTGACCCGGCACTAGAGCCAGATACGCAGTATTTT.

CDR3 nucleotide sequence: TGTGCCAGCAGCCTCCAGGGGGCTAGCTCCTACGAGCAGTACTTC. Its translation is CASSLQGASSYEQYF. The chain combines TRBV3-1 (or the pseudogene TRBV3-2) with TRBJ2-7, with TRBD1 matching 8 bases. Trimming removed 4 bases from V and 0 bases from J; junction bases left unmatched: 5. Germline V gene data show CDR1 as LGHDT and CDR2 as YNNKEL (reference sequence). This CDR3 is built from 15 residues.

The chain recombines TRBV15 with TRBJ2-1; no reliable D call. The CDR3 sequence is 13 residues long. Trimming cost V 7 bases and J 3 bases, with 10 bases left between them. Germline V gene sequence: CDR1 LNHNV, CDR2 YYDKDF (reference sequence). In nucleotides, the CDR3 is TGTGCCACCACTAAAGCCCTCTACAATGAGCAGTTCTTC. Residues: CATTKALYNEQFF.

The chain has TRBV6-5 and TRBJ2-7; 9 bases agree with TRBD1. Germline V lookup: CDR1 MNHEY, CDR2 SVGAGI. V was clipped by 8 bases and J by 5 bases; unmatched bases: 7. The CDR3 length is 13 residues. CDR3 in amino acids: CASQTGGRNEQYF. The DNA of the CDR3 is TGTGCCAGCCAAACAGGGGGCAGGAACGAGCAGTACTTC.

The chain joins TRBV5-1 to TRBJ2-5; 9 bases agree with TRBD2. The germline V gene encodes CDR1 SGHRS and CDR2 YFSETQ. V lost 4 bases and J lost 4; bases outside the gene matches: 11. CDR3 length: 16 amino acids. The CDR3 is CASSTGTSRGGETQYF. CDR3 DNA sequence: TGCGCCAGCAGCACCGGGACTAGCCGGGGGGGAGAGACCCAGTACTTC.

The rearrangement joins TRBV10-1 to TRBJ2-1; a possible D gene is TRBD2 (6 bases). Germline V gene data show CDR1 as WNHNN and CDR2 as SYGVQD (reference sequence). V shed 3 bases and J shed 10 bases, with 16 bases lying between them. The CDR3 has 14 residues. This CDR3 reads CASSELINGGEQFF. The CDR3 nucleotides read TGCGCCAGCAGTGAATTAATCAACGGAGGGGAGCAGTTCTTC.

This clone was detected only a few times. The chain joins TRBV3-1 (or the pseudogene TRBV3-2) to TRBJ2-2; 8 bases match TRBD2. The V gene end was trimmed by 3 bases and the J gene end by 1 base; junction bases not matched to a gene: 4. CDR1 is LGHDT, CDR2 YNNKEL, per germline (reference sequence). There are 16 residues in the CDR3. CDR3 protein: CASSHVRGGNTGELFF. The DNA for the CDR3 is TGTGCCAGCAGCCATGTCCGGGGGGGGAACACCGGGGAGCTGTTTTTT.

The chain couples TRBV19 to TRBJ1-2; the D gene is possibly TRBD1 (5 bases). The length of the CDR3 is 13 residues. Between the trimmed V and J ends, which lost 4 bases and 10 bases, there was a span of 16 bases. CDR1 and CDR2 (germline): LNHDA, SQIVND (reference sequence). The CDR3: CASSNLDSRVYTF. The DNA of the CDR3 is TGTGCCAGTAGTAATCTCGACAGCCGGGTCTACACCTTC.

This clone appeared a single time. The V call is TRBV5-1, the J call TRBJ1-3; maybe TRBD1 (6 bases). With 0 bases removed from V and 4 bases from J, the gap between germline ends came to 11 bases. CDR1 is SGHRS and CDR2 is YFSETQ in the germline V gene. The CDR3 length is 15 residues. The CDR3 nucleotides are TGCGCCAGCAGCTTGGATCGACAGGTCGGAAACACCATATATTTT. It translates to CASSLDRQVGNTIYF. The variable domain in full, completed from reference TRBV5-1 and TRBJ1-3, reads KAGVTQTPRYLIKTRGQQVTLSCSPISGHRSVSWYQQTPGQGLQFLFEYFSETQRNKGNFPGRFSGRQFSNSRSEMNVSTLELGDSALYLCASSLDRQVGNTIYFGEGSWLTVV.

The chain is built from TRBV28 and TRBJ2-2; 11 bases are shared with TRBD2. V shed 6 bases, J shed 7 bases, and the junction held 4 bases outside the gene matches. From germline, CDR1 is MDHEN and CDR2 SYDVKM. The CDR3 sequence is 14 residues long. CDR3 amino acids: CASRVAGGVGELFF. The CDR3, as DNA: TGTGCCAGCAGGGTAGCGGGAGGGGTCGGGGAGCTGTTTTTT.

The genes are TRBV2 and TRBJ1-4; D is unresolved. The CDR3 runs to 13 residues. V lost 6 bases and J lost 4, with 9 bases in between. Germline V lookup: CDR1 SNHLY, CDR2 FYNNEI. The chain's CDR3 is CASRREFNEKLFF. CDR3 coding DNA: TGTGCCAGCAGGAGGGAGTTTAATGAAAAACTGTTTTTT.

J is TRBJ1-1 and V is TRBV7-9; 7 bases fit TRBD1. V lost 1 base and J lost 1; bases outside the gene matches: 6. The CDR3 totals 16 residues. Per the germline V gene, CDR1 is SEHNR and CDR2 is FQNEAQ (reference sequence). The CDR3 protein is CASSLVAGTANTEAFF. For the CDR3, the DNA is TGTGCCAGCAGCTTAGTAGCCGGGACAGCGAACACTGAAGCTTTCTTT. Together with reference TRBV7-9 and TRBJ1-1, the CDR3 gives the full variable domain: DTGVSQNPRHKITKRGQNVTFRCDPISEHNRLYWYRQTLGQGPEFLTYFQNEAQLEKSRLLSDRFSAERPKGSFSTLEIQRTEQGDSAMYLCASSLVAGTANTEAFFGQGTRLTVV.

The chain is built from TRBV29-1 and TRBJ2-5, with 9 bases aligning to TRBD1. Germline V gene data show CDR1 as SQVTM and CDR2 as ANQGSEA. CDR3 length: 15 residues. V lost 7 bases and J lost 5; bases outside the gene matches: 14. Here the CDR3 reads CSAERGQGGWETQYF. The CDR3 DNA reads TGCAGCGCCGAAAGGGGACAGGGAGGTTGGGAGACCCAGTACTTC.

The sample holds one count of this clone. The chain is built from TRBV2 and TRBJ1-3; D is uncertain. Trimming removed 0 bases at V and 4 bases at J, with 10 bases between. The germline V gene has CDR1 SNHLY and CDR2 FYNNEI. The CDR3 extends over 15 amino acids. The CDR3 sequence is CASSEARGRGNTIYF. CDR3 DNA: TGTGCCAGCAGTGAAGCGCGGGGAAGAGGAAACACCATATATTTT. The complete variable domain, with remaining parts taken from reference TRBV2 and TRBJ1-3, reads EPEVTQTPSHQVTQMGQEVILRCVPISNHLYFYWYRQILGQKVEFLVSFYNNEISEKSEIFDDQFSVERPDGSNFTLKIRSTKLEDSAMYFCASSEARGRGNTIYFGEGSWLTVV.

The V gene is TRBV13, the J gene TRBJ2-1, with D possibly matching TRBD2 (5 bases). The CDR3 is 15 amino acids. The germline V gene encodes CDR1 PRHDT and CDR2 FYEKMQ (reference sequence). The V gene lost 0 bases and the J gene lost 4 bases, with 10 bases spanning the gap. The CDR3 is CASSLGSGAYNEQFF. CDR3 nucleotide sequence: TGTGCCAGCAGCTTAGGGAGCGGAGCTTACAATGAGCAGTTCTTC.

This chain links TRBV2 with TRBJ2-3, with TRBD2 matching 11 bases. Trimming cost V 4 bases and J 5 bases; bases outside gene matches: 20. CDR3 length: 20 amino acids. CDR1 and CDR2 (germline): SNHLY, FYNNEI. CDR3 sequence reads: CASSVSGRALSQVFLDTQYF. The CDR3 nucleotides are TGTGCCAGCAGTGTTAGCGGGAGGGCGCTTTCCCAAGTTTTCCTAGATACGCAGTATTTT.

Regarding this clone: Different DNA sequences within this sample yield the same CDR3. The chain carries TRBV2 and TRBJ2-7; 7 nucleotides align to TRBD1. This CDR3 is 13 amino acids long. Germline V gives CDR1 SNHLY, CDR2 FYNNEI. The V gene end was trimmed by 6 bases and the J gene end by 3 bases; junction bases not matched to a gene: 5. The CDR3 is CASRPTGDYEQYF. The CDR3 DNA is TGTGCCAGCAGACCTACAGGGGACTACGAGCAGTACTTC.

This chain joins TRBV19 and TRBJ1-5; D unclear. CDR1 LNHDA and CDR2 SQIVND come from the germline V gene (reference sequence). Between the trimmed V and J ends, which lost 10 bases and 1 base, there was a span of 11 bases. CDR3 length: 13 amino acids. The CDR3 here is CATLDGSNQPQHF. The DNA for the CDR3 is TGTGCCACCCTCGACGGGAGCAATCAGCCCCAGCATTTT. Together with reference TRBV19 and TRBJ1-5, the CDR3 gives the full variable domain: DGGITQSPKYLFRKEGQNVTLSCEQNLNHDAMYWYRQDPGQGLRLIYYSQIVNDFQKGDIAEGYSVSREKKESFPLTVTSAQKNPTAFYLCATLDGSNQPQHFGDGTRLSIL.

The V and J genes are TRBV4-2 and TRBJ2-1, with a tentative D call TRBD2 (6 bases). Trimming stripped 4 bases from V and 9 bases from J, with 22 bases between. The CDR3 is made up of 16 amino acids. Per the germline V gene, CDR1 is LGHNA and CDR2 is YNFKEQ. CDR3 protein: CASSRRRGGSDGEQFF. The CDR3 DNA reads TGTGCCAGCAGCCGCAGGCGGGGAGGCTCTGATGGTGAGCAGTTCTTC.

The chain links TRBV19 to TRBJ1-2, with 7 nucleotides matching TRBD1. Germline-derived CDR1 and CDR2 are LNHDA and SQIVND (reference sequence). Germline trimming cut 5 bases from V and 8 bases from J; bases unmatched to any gene: 8. The CDR3 totals 13 residues. As DNA, the CDR3 is TGTGCCAGTAGTTTCGGGACAGCCCAGGGCTACACCTTC. It codes for CASSFGTAQGYTF.

The chain employs TRBV5-4 and TRBJ1-2; possibly TRBD1 for D (6 bases). The V end lost 4 bases, the J end lost 9 bases, and 13 bases lay between the germline ends. The CDR3 loop spans 12 amino acids. Germline-derived CDR1 and CDR2 are SGHNT and YYREEE (reference sequence). The CDR3 loop is CASSQGTTSYTF. CDR3 DNA: TGTGCCAGCAGCCAAGGGACAACTAGCTACACCTTC.

This chain links TRBV23-1 with TRBJ2-3, with a tentative D call TRBD2 (6 bases). TRBV23-1 is an ORF, with its function uncertain. Trimming took off 4 bases at V and 2 bases at J, with 10 bases between the two ends. This CDR3 comprises 14 residues. CDR3 loop: CASSPRRVTDTQYF. CDR3 in DNA: TGCGCCAGCAGTCCTAGGAGGGTCACAGATACGCAGTATTTT.

This chain links TRBV5-1 with TRBJ2-2; 10 bases are a match to TRBD2. After removal of 1 base from V and 6 bases from J, the junction contained 6 bases not matched to a gene. Germline CDR1 SGHRS, CDR2 YFSETQ. The CDR3 is 16 residues long. CDR3 nucleotides: TGCGCCAGCAGCTTGACGGCTAGCGGGAGCCCCGGGGAGCTGTTTTTT. Translated: CASSLTASGSPGELFF.

The chain combines TRBV5-4 with TRBJ2-7; 7 bases map to TRBD1. Germline V lookup: CDR1 SGHNT, CDR2 YYREEE (reference sequence). V lost 7 bases, J lost 5 bases, and 18 bases stayed unmatched. This CDR3 spans 16 amino acids. The CDR3 sequence: CASPGPTGEAFHEQYF. CDR3 DNA sequence: TGTGCCAGCCCCGGTCCCACAGGGGAAGCGTTCCACGAGCAGTACTTC. Full variable domain (remainder filled in from reference TRBV5-4 and TRBJ2-7): ETGVTQSPTHLIKTRGQQVTLRCSSQSGHNTVSWYQQALGQGPQFIFQYYREEENGRGNFPPRFSGLQFPNYSSELNVNALELDDSALYLCASPGPTGEAFHEQYFGPGTRLTVT.